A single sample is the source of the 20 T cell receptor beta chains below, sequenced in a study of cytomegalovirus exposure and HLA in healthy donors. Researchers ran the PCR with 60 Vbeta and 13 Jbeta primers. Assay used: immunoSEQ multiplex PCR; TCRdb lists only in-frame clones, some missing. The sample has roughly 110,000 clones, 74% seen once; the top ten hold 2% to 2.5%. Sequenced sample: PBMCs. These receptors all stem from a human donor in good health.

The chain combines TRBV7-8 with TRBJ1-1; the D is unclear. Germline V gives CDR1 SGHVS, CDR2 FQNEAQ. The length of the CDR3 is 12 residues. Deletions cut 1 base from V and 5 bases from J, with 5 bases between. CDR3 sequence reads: CASSLVRTEAFF. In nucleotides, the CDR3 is TGTGCCAGCAGCTTAGTCCGGACTGAAGCTTTCTTT.

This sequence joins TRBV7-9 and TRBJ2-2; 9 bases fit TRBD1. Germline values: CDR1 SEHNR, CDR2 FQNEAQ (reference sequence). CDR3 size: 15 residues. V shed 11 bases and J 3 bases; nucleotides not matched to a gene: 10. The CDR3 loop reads CAALGTGSDTGELFF. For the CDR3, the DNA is TGTGCCGCCTTAGGGACAGGGTCGGACACCGGGGAGCTGTTTTTT.

The CDR3 DNA reads as TGTGCCAGCTCACCTTCGACTAGCTCTGGAAACACCATATATTTT. Amino acid sequence: CASSPSTSSGNTIYF. This chain links TRBV18 with TRBJ1-3, with D unresolved. This CDR3 is built from 15 residues. Trimming stripped 3 bases from V and 0 bases from J, with 9 bases between. CDR1 and CDR2 from the germline V gene are KGHSH and LQKENI.

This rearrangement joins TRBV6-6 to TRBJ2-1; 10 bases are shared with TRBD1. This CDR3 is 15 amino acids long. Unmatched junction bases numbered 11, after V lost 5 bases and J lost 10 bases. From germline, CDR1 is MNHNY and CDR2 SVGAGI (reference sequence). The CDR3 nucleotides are TGTGCCAGCAGTACTCGGGACAGGGGTACGAGGGAGCAGTTCTTC. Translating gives CASSTRDRGTREQFF.

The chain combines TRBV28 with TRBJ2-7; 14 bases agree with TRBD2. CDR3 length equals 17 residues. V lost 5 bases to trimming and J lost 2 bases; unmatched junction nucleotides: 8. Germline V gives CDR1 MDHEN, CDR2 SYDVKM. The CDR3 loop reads CASSPPGLAGVTYEQYF. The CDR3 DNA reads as TGTGCCAGCAGTCCTCCGGGACTAGCGGGGGTCACCTACGAGCAGTACTTC.

CDR3 protein: CAWIPGGAWDEQYF. The CDR3 nucleotides read TGTGCCTGGATCCCAGGGGGCGCCTGGGACGAGCAGTACTTC. This rearrangement joins TRBV30 to TRBJ2-7; 8 nucleotides match TRBD1. Germline trimming cut 4 bases from V and 5 bases from J; bases unmatched to any gene: 10. This CDR3 has 14 amino acids. Germline V gene sequence: CDR1 GTSNPN, CDR2 SVGIG (reference sequence).

The CDR3 DNA reads TGTGCCAGTAGTATCGGGGGGGGGCCCCAGCATTTT. Its protein is CASSIGGGPQHF. The chain joins TRBV19 to TRBJ1-5, with a possible D match to TRBD1 (5 bases). This CDR3 has 12 amino acids. V lost 3 bases, J lost 9 bases, and 9 bases lay in between. CDR1 is LNHDA, CDR2 SQIVND, per germline (reference sequence).

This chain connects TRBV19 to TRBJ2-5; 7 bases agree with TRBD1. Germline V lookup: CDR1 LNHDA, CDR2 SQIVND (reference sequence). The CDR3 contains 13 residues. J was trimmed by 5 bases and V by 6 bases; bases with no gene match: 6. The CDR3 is CASSDRARETQYF. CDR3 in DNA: TGTGCCAGTAGCGACAGGGCCCGGGAGACCCAGTACTTC. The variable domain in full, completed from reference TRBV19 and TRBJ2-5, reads DGGITQSPKYLFRKEGQNVTLSCEQNLNHDAMYWYRQDPGQGLRLIYYSQIVNDFQKGDIAEGYSVSREKKESFPLTVTSAQKNPTAFYLCASSDRARETQYFGPGTRLLVL.

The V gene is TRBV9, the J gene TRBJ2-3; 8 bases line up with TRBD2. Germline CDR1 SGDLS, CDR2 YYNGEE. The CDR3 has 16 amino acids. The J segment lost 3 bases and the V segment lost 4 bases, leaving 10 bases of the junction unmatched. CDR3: CASSQTGTSRTDTQYF. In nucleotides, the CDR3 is TGTGCCAGCAGCCAGACCGGGACTAGTCGGACAGATACGCAGTATTTT.

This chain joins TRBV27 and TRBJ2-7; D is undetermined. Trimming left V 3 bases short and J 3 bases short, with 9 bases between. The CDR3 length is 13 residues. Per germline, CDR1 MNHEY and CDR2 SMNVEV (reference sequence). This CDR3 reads CASSFGQNYEQYF. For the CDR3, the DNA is TGTGCCAGCAGTTTTGGGCAGAACTACGAGCAGTACTTC.

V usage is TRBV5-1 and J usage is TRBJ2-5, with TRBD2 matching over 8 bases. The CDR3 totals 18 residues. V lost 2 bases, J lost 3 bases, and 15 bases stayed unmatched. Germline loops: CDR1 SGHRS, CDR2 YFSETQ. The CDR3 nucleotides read TGCGCCAGCAGCTTAAGCGGGAGTGTCCGTCTTAGGGAAGAGACCCAGTACTTC. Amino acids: CASSLSGSVRLREETQYF.

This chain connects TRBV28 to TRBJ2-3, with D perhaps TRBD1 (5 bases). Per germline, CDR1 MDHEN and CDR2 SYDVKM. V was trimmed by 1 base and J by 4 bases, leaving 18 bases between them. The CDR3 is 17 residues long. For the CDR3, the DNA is TGTGCCAGCAGTTTATTCTCTCCAGACCAGGGTGCAGATACGCAGTATTTT. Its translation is CASSLFSPDQGADTQYF. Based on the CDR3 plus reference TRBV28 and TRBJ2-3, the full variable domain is DVKVTQSSRYLVKRTGEKVFLECVQDMDHENMFWYRQDPGLGLRLIYFSYDVKMKEKGDIPEGYSVSREKKERFSLILESASTNQTSMYLCASSLFSPDQGADTQYFGPGTRLTVL.

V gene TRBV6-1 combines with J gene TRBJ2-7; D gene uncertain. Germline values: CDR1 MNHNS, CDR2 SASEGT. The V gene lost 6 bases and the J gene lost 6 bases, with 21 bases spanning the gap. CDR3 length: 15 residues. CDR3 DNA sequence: TGTGCCAGCAGCAAGCCCTTGCACCCCATATCCGAGCAGTACTTC. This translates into CASSKPLHPISEQYF.

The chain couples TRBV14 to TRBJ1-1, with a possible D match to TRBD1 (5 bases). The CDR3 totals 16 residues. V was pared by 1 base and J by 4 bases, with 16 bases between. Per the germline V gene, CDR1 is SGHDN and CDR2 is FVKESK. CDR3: CASSQVAWRGRTEAFF. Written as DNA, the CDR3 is TGTGCCAGCAGCCAAGTTGCCTGGCGGGGCCGCACTGAAGCTTTCTTT. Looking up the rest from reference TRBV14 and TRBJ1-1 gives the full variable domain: EAGVTQFPSHSVIEKGQTVTLRCDPISGHDNLYWYRRVMGKEIKFLLHFVKESKQDESGMPNNRFLAERTGGTYSTLKVQPAELEDSGVYFCASSQVAWRGRTEAFFGQGTRLTVV.

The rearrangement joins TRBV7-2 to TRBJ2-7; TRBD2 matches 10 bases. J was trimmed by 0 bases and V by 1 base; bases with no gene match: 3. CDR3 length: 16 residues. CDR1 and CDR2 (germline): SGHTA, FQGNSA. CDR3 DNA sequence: TGTGCCAGCAGCTTAGGATCTAGCGGGGGCTCCTACGAGCAGTACTTC. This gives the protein CASSLGSSGGSYEQYF.

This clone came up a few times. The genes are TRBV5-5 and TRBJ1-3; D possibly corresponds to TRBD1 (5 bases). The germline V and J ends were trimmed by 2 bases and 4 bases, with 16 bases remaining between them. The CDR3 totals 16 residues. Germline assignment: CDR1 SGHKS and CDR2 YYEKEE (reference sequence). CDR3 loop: CASSFADTSRGNTIYF. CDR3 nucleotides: TGTGCCAGCAGCTTCGCGGACACGTCGAGGGGAAACACCATATATTTT.

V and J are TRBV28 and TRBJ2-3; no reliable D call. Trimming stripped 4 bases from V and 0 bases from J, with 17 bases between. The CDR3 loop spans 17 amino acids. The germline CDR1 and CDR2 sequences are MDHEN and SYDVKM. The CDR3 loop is CASSSKPRQRSTDTQYF. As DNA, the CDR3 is TGTGCCAGCAGTTCGAAACCGCGACAACGGAGCACAGATACGCAGTATTTT.

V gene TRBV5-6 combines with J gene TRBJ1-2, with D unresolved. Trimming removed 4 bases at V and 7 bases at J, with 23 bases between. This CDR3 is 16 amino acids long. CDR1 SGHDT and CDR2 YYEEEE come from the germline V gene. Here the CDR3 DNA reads TGTGCCAGCAGCCCCCGGGGTTGGTGGGGATCTGGTGGCTACACCTTC. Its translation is CASSPRGWWGSGGYTF.

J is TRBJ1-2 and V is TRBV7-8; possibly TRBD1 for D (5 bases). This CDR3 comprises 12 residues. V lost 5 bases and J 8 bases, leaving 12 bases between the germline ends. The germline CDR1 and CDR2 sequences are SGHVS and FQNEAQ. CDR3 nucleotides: TGTGCCAGCAGCCGCAGGGTCGAGGGCTACACCTTC. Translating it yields CASSRRVEGYTF.

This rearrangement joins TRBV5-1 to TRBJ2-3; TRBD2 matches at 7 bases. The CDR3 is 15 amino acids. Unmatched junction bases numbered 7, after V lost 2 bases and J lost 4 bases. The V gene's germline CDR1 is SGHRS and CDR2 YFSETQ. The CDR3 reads CASSFVRGGSDTQYF. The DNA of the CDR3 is TGCGCCAGCAGCTTTGTCCGGGGAGGGTCAGATACGCAGTATTTT.